A single sample is the source of the 7 T cell receptor beta chains below, sequenced in a study of T cells in localized non-small cell lung cancer. Sequencing used immunoSEQ multiplex PCR; TCRdb keeps in-frame clones, though not all of them. This sample has roughly 1,700 clones, with roughly 21% found just once. Source: normal lung tissue next to the tumor, taken before any cancer treatment. The receptors come from a man aged 35 to 69 with stage II lung adenocarcinoma.

The chain couples TRBV4-1 to TRBJ2-3; 10 bases agree with TRBD2. The CDR3 is made up of 18 amino acids. Germline CDR1 is MGHRA and CDR2 is YSYEKL. V lost 3 bases, J lost 2 bases, and 11 bases stayed unmatched. CDR3 protein: CASSHLSGGTTNTDTQYF. In DNA form, the CDR3 reads TGCGCCAGCAGCCATCTTAGCGGGGGGACGACGAACACAGATACGCAGTATTTT.

This clone has a handful of counts. The gene calls are TRBV11-3 and TRBJ2-3, with D perhaps TRBD2 (6 bases). The V gene's germline CDR1 is SGHNT and CDR2 YENEEA. This CDR3 comprises 16 residues. Trimming cost V 4 bases and J 1 base, with 15 bases left between them. CDR3 protein: CASSSLLGGGTDTQYF. The CDR3 region has the DNA TGTGCCAGCAGCTCCCTACTTGGCGGGGGCACAGATACGCAGTATTTT.

The chain has TRBV29-1 and TRBJ2-4; maybe TRBD1 (5 bases). V was clipped by 1 base and J by 1 base, with 14 bases between them. The CDR3 extends over 16 amino acids. Germline-derived CDR1 and CDR2 are SQVTM and ANQGSEA. As DNA, the CDR3 is TGCAGCGTTGAAGGTGGGGCTATTGCGGCCAAAAACATTCAGTACTTC. Protein product: CSVEGGAIAAKNIQYF.

This clone was counted only a few times. This chain joins TRBV6-8 and TRBJ2-6, with D perhaps being TRBD1 or TRBD2 (5 bases each). The CDR3 runs 16 residues. The ends were cut back, 7 bases at V and 0 bases at J, with 13 bases in the middle. Germline V lookup: CDR1 MNHGY, CDR2 SAAAGT. CDR3 residues: CASKFWGSSGANVLTF. As DNA, the CDR3 is TGTGCCAGCAAGTTTTGGGGGAGCTCTGGGGCCAACGTCCTGACTTTC.

This clone was observed a handful of times. The chain links TRBV6-8 to TRBJ1-2, with 9 bases lining up with TRBD1. Trimming removed 2 bases from V and 6 bases from J; junction bases left unmatched: 13. Germline CDR1 and CDR2: MNHGY and SAAAGT. The CDR3 is made up of 17 amino acids. The CDR3 sequence is CASSYLPVPGQGDGYTF. The DNA of the CDR3 is TGTGCCAGCAGTTACCTACCCGTACCGGGACAGGGCGATGGCTACACCTTC.

A few counts support this clone. The rearrangement uses TRBV6-8 and TRBJ1-6, with D possibly TRBD1 on 5 matching bases. V gave up 8 bases and J gave up 7 bases, with 21 bases separating them. Germline V gene sequence: CDR1 MNHGY, CDR2 SAAAGT. There are 16 residues in the CDR3. The CDR3 nucleotides read TGTGCCAGCGGAAGGGGTGTGGGGAACGCCAATTCACCCCTCCACTTT. Translation gives CASGRGVGNANSPLHF.

In its sample, this clone was seen a few times. J is TRBJ2-3 and V is TRBV19; no definite D call. This CDR3 comprises 14 residues. V lost 7 bases to trimming and J lost 0 bases, with 11 bases between them. CDR1 and CDR2 (germline): LNHDA, SQIVND (reference sequence). Here the CDR3 DNA reads TGTGCCAGTAAAAAGCTACAGAGCACAGATACGCAGTATTTT. This codes for CASKKLQSTDTQYF. Full variable domain (missing parts from reference TRBV19 and TRBJ2-3): DGGITQSPKYLFRKEGQNVTLSCEQNLNHDAMYWYRQDPGQGLRLIYYSQIVNDFQKGDIAEGYSVSREKKESFPLTVTSAQKNPTAFYLCASKKLQSTDTQYFGPGTRLTVL.